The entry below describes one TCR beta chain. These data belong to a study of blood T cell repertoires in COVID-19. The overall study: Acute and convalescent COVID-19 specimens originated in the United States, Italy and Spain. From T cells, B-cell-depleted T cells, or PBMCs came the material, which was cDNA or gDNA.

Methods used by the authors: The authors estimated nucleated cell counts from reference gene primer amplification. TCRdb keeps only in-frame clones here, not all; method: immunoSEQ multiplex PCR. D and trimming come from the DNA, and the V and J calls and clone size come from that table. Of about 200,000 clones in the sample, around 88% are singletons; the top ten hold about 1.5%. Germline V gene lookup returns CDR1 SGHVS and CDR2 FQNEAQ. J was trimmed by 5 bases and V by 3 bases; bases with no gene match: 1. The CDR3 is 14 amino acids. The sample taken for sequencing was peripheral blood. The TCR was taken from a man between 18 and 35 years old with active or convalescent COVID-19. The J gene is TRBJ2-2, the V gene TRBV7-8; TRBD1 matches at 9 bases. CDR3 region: CASSLGQGTGELFF. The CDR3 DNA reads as TGTGCCAGCAGCTTGGGACAGGGAACCGGGGAGCTGTTTTTT.